A selection of T cell receptor beta chains follows, all from one sample in a study of shared T cell receptors in the human thymus. This table comes from immunoSEQ multiplex PCR, and its TCRdb copy is limited to in-frame clones, with some not included. This sample has approximately 400,000 clones, with about 95% found just once. The source material was thymocytes. The receptors originated from a human donor. Both conserved end residues are part of each CDR3. A D gene is named only where the DNA matches it firmly. Clone size is shown for a subset of rows, as once, few, many or a class of expanded clone.

j_gene: TRBJ2-7
d_gene: -
v_gene: TRBV27
abundance: -
CDR3nt: TGTGCCAGCAGCTCCCGGGACTTAAGCTCCTACGAGCAGTACTTC
CDR3aa: CASSSRDLSSYEQYF

j_gene: TRBJ1-2
d_gene: -
v_gene: TRBV10-2
abundance: -
CDR3nt: TGCGCCAGCAGTCCAAGAGGGGCCGATGGCTACACCTTC
CDR3aa: CASSPRGADGYTF

j_gene: TRBJ1-2
d_gene: -
v_gene: TRBV30
abundance: -
CDR3nt: TGTGCCTGGAGCGTTGGAGGCGTGAAGGGAGTAGGTGGCTATGGCTACACCTTC
CDR3aa: CAWSVGGVKGVGGYGYTF

j_gene: TRBJ2-7
d_gene: -
v_gene: TRBV11-2
abundance: few
CDR3nt: TGTGCCAGCGGGACCGACGAGCAGTACTTC
CDR3aa: CASGTDEQYF

j_gene: TRBJ2-3
d_gene: TRBD2
v_gene: TRBV28
abundance: -
CDR3nt: TGTGCTACCTGGCTAGCGGGAGTGCCAGATACGCAGTATTTT
CDR3aa: CATWLAGVPDTQYF

j_gene: TRBJ2-7
d_gene: -
v_gene: TRBV18
abundance: -
CDR3nt: TGTGCCAGCTCCTCAAGGTCTAGACAGCCCTACTCCTACGAGCAGTACTTC
CDR3aa: CASSSRSRQPYSYEQYF

j_gene: TRBJ1-4
d_gene: TRBD1
v_gene: TRBV30
abundance: -
CDR3nt: TGTGCCTGGAGCCCTCGACAGGGTGTTATTTCACCTAATGAAAAACTGTTTTTT
CDR3aa: CAWSPRQGVISPNEKLFF

j_gene: TRBJ2-3
d_gene: -
v_gene: TRBV27
abundance: -
CDR3nt: TGTGCCAGCAGTTTATCGTTCACAGATACGCAGTATTTT
CDR3aa: CASSLSFTDTQYF

j_gene: TRBJ2-1
d_gene: -
v_gene: TRBV6-5
abundance: -
CDR3nt: TGTGCCAGCAGCGTAGCGGCCTACAATGAGCAGTTCTTC
CDR3aa: CASSVAAYNEQFF

j_gene: TRBJ1-6
d_gene: -
v_gene: TRBV15
abundance: -
CDR3nt: TGTGCCACCAGCAGCAGGACATCTCGTGGTTCACCCCTCCACTTT
CDR3aa: CATSSRTSRGSPLHF

j_gene: TRBJ1-5
d_gene: TRBD1
v_gene: TRBV27
abundance: -
CDR3nt: TGTGCCAGCACCCCTAGGACAGGGTCTCAGCCCCAGCATTTT
CDR3aa: CASTPRTGSQPQHF

j_gene: TRBJ1-1
d_gene: -
v_gene: TRBV7-8
abundance: -
CDR3nt: TGTGCCAGCAGCTTCCGGAAAAATAGGGGGGACACTGAAGCTTTCTTT
CDR3aa: CASSFRKNRGDTEAFF

j_gene: TRBJ2-5
d_gene: -
v_gene: TRBV25-1
abundance: -
CDR3nt: TGTGCCAGCAGTCCACCGGTCCCCAGGGATGAGACCCAGTACTTC
CDR3aa: CASSPPVPRDETQYF

j_gene: TRBJ2-3
d_gene: TRBD2
v_gene: TRBV28
abundance: -
CDR3nt: TGTGCCAGCAGTGGCCCGGGACTAGCGGGAGGCGGAGATACGCAGTATTTT
CDR3aa: CASSGPGLAGGGDTQYF

j_gene: TRBJ1-2
d_gene: -
v_gene: TRBV28
abundance: -
CDR3nt: TGTGCCAGCAGTCCACCCCCTACAAAAGTGGGGTCCTATGGCTACACCTTC
CDR3aa: CASSPPPTKVGSYGYTF

j_gene: TRBJ2-7
d_gene: TRBD2
v_gene: TRBV15
abundance: -
CDR3nt: TGTGCCACCAGCGGGACTAGCGGGTACTCCTACGAGCAGTACTTC
CDR3aa: CATSGTSGYSYEQYF

j_gene: TRBJ2-3
d_gene: -
v_gene: TRBV5-1
abundance: -
CDR3nt: TGCGCCAGCAGCTTGGCCTGGCGCGGGATGCATACGCAGTATTTT
CDR3aa: CASSLAWRGMHTQYF

j_gene: TRBJ1-2
d_gene: -
v_gene: TRBV5-4
abundance: -
CDR3nt: TGTGCCAGCAGCTTGAGATCCCAGGGCCCCTTCTATGGCTACACCTTC
CDR3aa: CASSLRSQGPFYGYTF

j_gene: TRBJ2-1
d_gene: -
v_gene: TRBV15
abundance: -
CDR3nt: TGTGCCACCAGCAGACCAAATAGCGGACGCTCCTACAATGAGCAGTTCTTC
CDR3aa: CATSRPNSGRSYNEQFF

j_gene: TRBJ2-3
d_gene: TRBD2
v_gene: TRBV11-2
abundance: -
CDR3nt: TGTGCCAGCAGCCAGGGACTAGCGGAAACCACAGATACGCAGTATTTT
CDR3aa: CASSQGLAETTDTQYF

j_gene: TRBJ2-5
d_gene: -
v_gene: TRBV11-3
abundance: few
CDR3nt: TGTGCCAGCAGATTTAGCGTATTCCAAGAGACCCAGTACTTC
CDR3aa: CASRFSVFQETQYF

j_gene: TRBJ2-7
d_gene: -
v_gene: TRBV28
abundance: -
CDR3nt: TGTGCCACCGGACAGACGAGCTCCTACGAGCAGTACTTC
CDR3aa: CATGQTSSYEQYF

j_gene: TRBJ2-7
d_gene: -
v_gene: TRBV7-9
abundance: -
CDR3nt: TGTGCCAGCAGCTTAGATCTGGCCGGGCAGTACTTC
CDR3aa: CASSLDLAGQYF

j_gene: TRBJ1-2
d_gene: -
v_gene: TRBV5-1
abundance: -
CDR3nt: TGCGCCAGCAGCTTAAGAATAACAGGGACCATGGACGGCTACACCTTC
CDR3aa: CASSLRITGTMDGYTF

j_gene: TRBJ2-1
d_gene: -
v_gene: TRBV28
abundance: -
CDR3nt: TGTGCCAGCAGTTTAATACAGGTTTCCTACAATGAGCAGTTCTTC
CDR3aa: CASSLIQVSYNEQFF

j_gene: TRBJ1-1
d_gene: -
v_gene: TRBV23-1
abundance: -
CDR3nt: TGCGCCAGCAGTCAATCGTATATAACGGGGGACACTGAAGCTTTCTTT
CDR3aa: CASSQSYITGDTEAFF

j_gene: TRBJ1-2
d_gene: -
v_gene: TRBV10-1
abundance: -
CDR3nt: TGCGCCAGCAGTAACTTAACCGAGACAGACTATGGCTACACCTTC
CDR3aa: CASSNLTETDYGYTF

j_gene: TRBJ2-7
d_gene: TRBD2
v_gene: TRBV28
abundance: once
CDR3nt: TGTGCCAGCAGAGCGGGAGTTAGGACTTACGAGCAGTACTTC
CDR3aa: CASRAGVRTYEQYF

j_gene: TRBJ1-1
d_gene: -
v_gene: TRBV7-3
abundance: -
CDR3nt: TGTGCCAGCAGCTTAACCACCGGGAGGGTTGGCACTGAAGCTTTCTTT
CDR3aa: CASSLTTGRVGTEAFF

j_gene: TRBJ1-5
d_gene: -
v_gene: TRBV5-4
abundance: -
CDR3nt: TGTGCCAGCAGCTTCGGAGGCAAGCATCAGCCCCAGCATTTT
CDR3aa: CASSFGGKHQPQHF

j_gene: TRBJ2-7
d_gene: TRBD1
v_gene: TRBV9
abundance: few
CDR3nt: TGTGCCAGCAGCGCGGGACGGGACAGAGCCTACGAGCAGTACTTC
CDR3aa: CASSAGRDRAYEQYF

j_gene: TRBJ1-1
d_gene: -
v_gene: TRBV15
abundance: once
CDR3nt: TGTGCCACCAGCAGAGATTGCCCCGGGGCAGCGCCTCTGAACACTGAAGCTTTCTTT
CDR3aa: CATSRDCPGAAPLNTEAFF

j_gene: TRBJ2-2
d_gene: -
v_gene: TRBV5-1
abundance: once
CDR3nt: TGCGCCAGCAGCTTGGGGGCTAGCAGAGTTAACACCGGGGAGCTGTTTTTT
CDR3aa: CASSLGASRVNTGELFF

j_gene: TRBJ2-1
d_gene: -
v_gene: TRBV11-1
abundance: -
CDR3nt: TGTGCCAGCAGCTTAGCTCCCGACCATGAGCAGTTCTTC
CDR3aa: CASSLAPDHEQFF

j_gene: TRBJ1-4
d_gene: -
v_gene: TRBV28
abundance: -
CDR3nt: TGTGCCAGCAGTCGGACCTCAACTAATGAAAAACTGTTTTTT
CDR3aa: CASSRTSTNEKLFF

j_gene: TRBJ2-7
d_gene: TRBD1
v_gene: TRBV29-1
abundance: few
CDR3nt: TGCAGCGTTGGACAGGGGGCCTACGAGCAGTACTTC
CDR3aa: CSVGQGAYEQYF

j_gene: TRBJ1-5
d_gene: -
v_gene: TRBV7-2
abundance: once
CDR3nt: TGTGCCAGCAGCTTAGCAGAGGGAAACCAGCATTTT
CDR3aa: CASSLAEGNQHF

j_gene: TRBJ1-2
d_gene: TRBD1
v_gene: TRBV5-4
abundance: -
CDR3nt: TGTGCCAGCAGCTGGGGGACAGGGGGCTATGGCTACACCTTC
CDR3aa: CASSWGTGGYGYTF

j_gene: TRBJ2-5
d_gene: -
v_gene: TRBV28
abundance: -
CDR3nt: TGTGCCAGCAGTTTATCGCCCGACAGGGAGGGGCAAGAGACCCAGTACTTC
CDR3aa: CASSLSPDREGQETQYF

j_gene: TRBJ2-1
d_gene: -
v_gene: TRBV18
abundance: -
CDR3nt: TGTGCCAGCTCACCCTCTAGTTTGGGGGTTAATGAGCAGTTCTTC
CDR3aa: CASSPSSLGVNEQFF

j_gene: TRBJ2-5
d_gene: TRBD1
v_gene: TRBV5-1
abundance: once
CDR3nt: TGCGCCAGCAGCACAGGGGGGACCCAGTACTTC
CDR3aa: CASSTGGTQYF

j_gene: TRBJ2-5
d_gene: TRBD1
v_gene: TRBV5-5
abundance: -
CDR3nt: TGTGCCAGCAGCCCGACGGGACAGGGGTCCGAATACCAAGAGACCCAGTACTTC
CDR3aa: CASSPTGQGSEYQETQYF

j_gene: TRBJ2-1
d_gene: -
v_gene: TRBV29-1
abundance: -
CDR3nt: TGCAGCGTTGAGAGGTATTACAATGAGCAGTTCTTC
CDR3aa: CSVERYYNEQFF